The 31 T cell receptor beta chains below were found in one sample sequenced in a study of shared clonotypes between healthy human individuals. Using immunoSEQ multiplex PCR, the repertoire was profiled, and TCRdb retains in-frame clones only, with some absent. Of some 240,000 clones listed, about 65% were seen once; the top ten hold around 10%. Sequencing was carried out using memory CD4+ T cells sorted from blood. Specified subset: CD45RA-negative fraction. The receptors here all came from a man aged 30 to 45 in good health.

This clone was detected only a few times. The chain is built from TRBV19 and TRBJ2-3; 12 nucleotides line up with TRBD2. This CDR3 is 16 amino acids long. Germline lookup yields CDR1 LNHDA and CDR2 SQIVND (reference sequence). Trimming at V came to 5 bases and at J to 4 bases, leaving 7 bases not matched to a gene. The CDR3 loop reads CASSLLAGGFSDTQYF. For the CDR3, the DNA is TGTGCCAGTAGTTTACTAGCGGGAGGATTTTCAGATACGCAGTATTTT.

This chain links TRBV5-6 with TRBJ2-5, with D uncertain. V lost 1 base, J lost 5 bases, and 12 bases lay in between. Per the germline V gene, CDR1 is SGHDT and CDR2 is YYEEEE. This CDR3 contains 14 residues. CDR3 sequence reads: CASSLFYGQETQYF. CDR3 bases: TGTGCCAGCAGCTTGTTTTATGGGCAGGAGACCCAGTACTTC.

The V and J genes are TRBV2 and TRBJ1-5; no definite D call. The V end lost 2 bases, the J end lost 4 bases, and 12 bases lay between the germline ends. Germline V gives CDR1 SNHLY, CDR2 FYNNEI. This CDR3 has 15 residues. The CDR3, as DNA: TGTGCCAGCAGTGAAACGGTGGGGTATAATCAGCCCCAGCATTTT. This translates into CASSETVGYNQPQHF.

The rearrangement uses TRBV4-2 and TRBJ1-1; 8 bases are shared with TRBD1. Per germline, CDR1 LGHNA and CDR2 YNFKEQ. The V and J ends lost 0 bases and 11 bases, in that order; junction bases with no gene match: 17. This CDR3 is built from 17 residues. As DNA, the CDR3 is TGTGCCAGCAGCCAAGAATCAGTTGGGACAGGCTCGCGGTCTGCTTTCTTT. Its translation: CASSQESVGTGSRSAFF.

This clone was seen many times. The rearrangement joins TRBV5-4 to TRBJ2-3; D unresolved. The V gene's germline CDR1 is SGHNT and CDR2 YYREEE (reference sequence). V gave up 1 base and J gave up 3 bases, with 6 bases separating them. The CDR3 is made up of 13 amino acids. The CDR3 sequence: CASSLLTTDTQYF. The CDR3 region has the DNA TGTGCCAGCAGCTTGTTGACGACAGATACGCAGTATTTT. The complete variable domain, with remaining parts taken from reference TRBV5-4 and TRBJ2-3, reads ETGVTQSPTHLIKTRGQQVTLRCSSQSGHNTVSWYQQALGQGPQFIFQYYREEENGRGNFPPRFSGLQFPNYSSELNVNALELDDSALYLCASSLLTTDTQYFGPGTRLTVL.

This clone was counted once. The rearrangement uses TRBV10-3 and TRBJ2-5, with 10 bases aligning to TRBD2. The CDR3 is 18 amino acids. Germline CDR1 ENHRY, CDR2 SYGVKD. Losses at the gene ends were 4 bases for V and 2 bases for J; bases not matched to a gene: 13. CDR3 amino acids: CAISVGGASGSQQETQYF. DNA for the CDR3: TGTGCCATCAGTGTTGGGGGGGCTAGCGGGAGCCAACAAGAGACCCAGTACTTC.

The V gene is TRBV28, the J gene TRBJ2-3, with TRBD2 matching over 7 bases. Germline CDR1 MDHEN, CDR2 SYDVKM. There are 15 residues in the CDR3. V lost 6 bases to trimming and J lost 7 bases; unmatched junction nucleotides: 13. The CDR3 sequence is CASRSAGPDGHTQYF. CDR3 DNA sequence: TGTGCCAGCAGATCAGCGGGGCCCGACGGACATACGCAGTATTTT.

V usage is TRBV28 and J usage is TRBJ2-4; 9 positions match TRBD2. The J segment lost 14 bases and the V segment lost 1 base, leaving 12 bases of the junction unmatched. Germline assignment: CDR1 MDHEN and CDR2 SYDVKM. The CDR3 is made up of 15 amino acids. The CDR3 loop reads CASSLSTSGDPREYF. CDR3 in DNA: TGTGCCAGCAGTTTATCGACTAGCGGAGACCCACGAGAGTACTTC.

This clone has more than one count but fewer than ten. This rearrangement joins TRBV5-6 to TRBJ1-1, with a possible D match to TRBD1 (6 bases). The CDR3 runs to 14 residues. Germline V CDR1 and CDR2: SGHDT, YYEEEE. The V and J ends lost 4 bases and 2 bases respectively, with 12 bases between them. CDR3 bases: TGTGCCAGCAGCCGAGCGGGACAAAACACTGAAGCTTTCTTT. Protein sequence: CASSRAGQNTEAFF.

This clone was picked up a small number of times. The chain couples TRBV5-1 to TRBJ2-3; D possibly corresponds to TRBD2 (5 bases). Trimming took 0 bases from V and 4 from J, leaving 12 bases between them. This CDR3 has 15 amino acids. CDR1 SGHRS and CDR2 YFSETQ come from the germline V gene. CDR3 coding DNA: TGCGCCAGCAGCTTGGATGCTAGCCCCGCAGATACGCAGTATTTT. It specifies CASSLDASPADTQYF.

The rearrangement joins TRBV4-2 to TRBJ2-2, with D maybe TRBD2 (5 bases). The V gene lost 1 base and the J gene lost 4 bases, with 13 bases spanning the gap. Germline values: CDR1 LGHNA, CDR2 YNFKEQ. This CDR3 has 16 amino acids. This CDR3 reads CASSQGATTSTGELFF. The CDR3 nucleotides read TGTGCCAGCAGCCAAGGTGCGACAACTAGCACCGGGGAGCTGTTTTTT.

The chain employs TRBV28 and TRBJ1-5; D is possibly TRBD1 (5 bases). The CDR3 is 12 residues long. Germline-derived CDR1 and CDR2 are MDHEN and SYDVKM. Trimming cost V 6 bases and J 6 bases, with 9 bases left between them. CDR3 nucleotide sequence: TGTGCCAGCAGAGGGGCCCCTCAGCCCCAGCATTTT. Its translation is CASRGAPQPQHF.

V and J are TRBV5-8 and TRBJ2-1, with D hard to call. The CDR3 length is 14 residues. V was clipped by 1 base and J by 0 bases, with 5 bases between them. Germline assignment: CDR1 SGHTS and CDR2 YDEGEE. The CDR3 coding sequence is TGTGCCAGCAGCTTGACAGCCTCCTACAATGAGCAGTTCTTC. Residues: CASSLTASYNEQFF. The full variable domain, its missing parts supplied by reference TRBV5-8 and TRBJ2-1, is EAGVTQSPTHLIKTRGQQATLRCSPISGHTSVYWYQQALGLGLQFLLWYDEGEERNRGNFPPRFSGRQFPNYSSELNVNALELEDSALYLCASSLTASYNEQFFGPGTRLTVL.

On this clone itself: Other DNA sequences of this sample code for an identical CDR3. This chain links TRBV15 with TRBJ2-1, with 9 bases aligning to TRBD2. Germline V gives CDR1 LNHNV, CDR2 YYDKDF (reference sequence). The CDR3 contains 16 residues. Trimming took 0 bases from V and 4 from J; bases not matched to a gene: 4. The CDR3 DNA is TGTGCCACCAGCAGAGACCTAGCGGGATTTTACAATGAGCAGTTCTTC. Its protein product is CATSRDLAGFYNEQFF. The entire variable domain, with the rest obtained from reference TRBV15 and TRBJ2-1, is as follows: DAMVIQNPRYQVTQFGKPVTLSCSQTLNHNVMYWYQQKSSQAPKLLFHYYDKDFNNEADTPDNFQSRRPNTSFCFLDIRSPGLGDTAMYLCATSRDLAGFYNEQFFGPGTRLTVL.

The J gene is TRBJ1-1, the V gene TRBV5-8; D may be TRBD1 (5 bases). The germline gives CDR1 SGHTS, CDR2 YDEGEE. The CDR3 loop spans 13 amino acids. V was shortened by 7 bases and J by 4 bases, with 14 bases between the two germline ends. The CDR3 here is CASLRDHGTEAFF. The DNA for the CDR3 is TGTGCCAGCCTTCGGGACCACGGCACTGAAGCTTTCTTT.

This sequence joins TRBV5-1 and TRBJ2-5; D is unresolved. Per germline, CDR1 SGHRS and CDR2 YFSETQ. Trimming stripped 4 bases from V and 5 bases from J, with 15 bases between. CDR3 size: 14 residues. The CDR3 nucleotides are TGCGCCAGCAGCCTTGGGGTTGTCGTGGAGACCCAGTACTTC. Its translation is CASSLGVVVETQYF.

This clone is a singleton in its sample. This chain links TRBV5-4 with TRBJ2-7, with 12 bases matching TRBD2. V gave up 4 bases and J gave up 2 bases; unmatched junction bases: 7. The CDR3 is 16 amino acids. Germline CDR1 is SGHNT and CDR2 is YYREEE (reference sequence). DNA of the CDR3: TGTGCCAGCAGCCCACGGACTAGCGGGGTAACCTACGAGCAGTACTTC. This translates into CASSPRTSGVTYEQYF. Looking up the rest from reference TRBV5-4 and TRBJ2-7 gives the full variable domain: ETGVTQSPTHLIKTRGQQVTLRCSSQSGHNTVSWYQQALGQGPQFIFQYYREEENGRGNFPPRFSGLQFPNYSSELNVNALELDDSALYLCASSPRTSGVTYEQYFGPGTRLTVT.

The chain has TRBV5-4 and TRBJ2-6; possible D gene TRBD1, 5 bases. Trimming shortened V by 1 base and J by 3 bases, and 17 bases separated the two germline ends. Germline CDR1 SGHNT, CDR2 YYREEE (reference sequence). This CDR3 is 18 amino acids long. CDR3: CASSLSLGQGSGANVLTF. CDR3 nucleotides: TGTGCCAGCAGCTTGTCCCTGGGGCAGGGTAGTGGGGCCAACGTCCTGACTTTC.

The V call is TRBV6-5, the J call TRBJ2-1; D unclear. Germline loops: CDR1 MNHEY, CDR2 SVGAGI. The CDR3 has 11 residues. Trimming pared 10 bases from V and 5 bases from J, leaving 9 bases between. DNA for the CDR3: TGTGCCACTAACGAGAACAATGAGCAGTTCTTC. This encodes CATNENNEQFF.

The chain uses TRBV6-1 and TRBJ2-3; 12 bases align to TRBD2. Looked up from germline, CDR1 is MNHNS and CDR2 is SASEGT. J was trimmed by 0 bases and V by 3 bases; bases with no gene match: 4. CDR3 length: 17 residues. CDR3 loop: CASSETLAGGSTDTQYF. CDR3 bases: TGTGCCAGCAGTGAGACACTAGCGGGAGGTAGCACAGATACGCAGTATTTT.

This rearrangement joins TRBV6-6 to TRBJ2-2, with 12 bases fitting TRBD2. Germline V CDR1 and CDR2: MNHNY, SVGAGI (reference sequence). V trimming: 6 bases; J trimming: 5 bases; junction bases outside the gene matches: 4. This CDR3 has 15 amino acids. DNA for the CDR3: TGTGCCAGCAGCCCAGGACTAGCGGGGACCGGGGAGCTGTTTTTT. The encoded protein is CASSPGLAGTGELFF.

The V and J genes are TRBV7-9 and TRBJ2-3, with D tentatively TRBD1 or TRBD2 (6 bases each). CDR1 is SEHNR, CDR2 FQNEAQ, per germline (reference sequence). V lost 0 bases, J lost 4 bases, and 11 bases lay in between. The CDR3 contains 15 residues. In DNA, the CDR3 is TGTGCCAGCAGCTTAGCGGGGGGCGTGGCAGATACGCAGTATTTT. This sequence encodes CASSLAGGVADTQYF.

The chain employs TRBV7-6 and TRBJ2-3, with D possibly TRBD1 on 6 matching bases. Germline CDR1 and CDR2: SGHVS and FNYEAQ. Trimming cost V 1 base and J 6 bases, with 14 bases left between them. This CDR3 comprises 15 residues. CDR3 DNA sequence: TGTGCCAGCAGCTTAGGGACAGCGAGCTTGGATACGCAGTATTTT. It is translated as CASSLGTASLDTQYF.

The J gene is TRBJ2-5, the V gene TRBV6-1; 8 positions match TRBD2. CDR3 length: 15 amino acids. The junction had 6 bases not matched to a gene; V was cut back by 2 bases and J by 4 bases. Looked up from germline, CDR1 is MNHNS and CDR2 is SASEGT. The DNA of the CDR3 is TGTGCCAGCAGTGAACTTGGCGGGGGGCGAGAGACCCAGTACTTC. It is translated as CASSELGGGRETQYF.

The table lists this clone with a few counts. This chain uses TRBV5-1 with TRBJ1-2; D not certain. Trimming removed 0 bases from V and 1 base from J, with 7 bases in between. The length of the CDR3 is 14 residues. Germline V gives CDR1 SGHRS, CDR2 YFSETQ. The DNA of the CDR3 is TGCGCCAGCAGCTTGGACGGCCGTAACTATGGCTACACCTTC. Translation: CASSLDGRNYGYTF.

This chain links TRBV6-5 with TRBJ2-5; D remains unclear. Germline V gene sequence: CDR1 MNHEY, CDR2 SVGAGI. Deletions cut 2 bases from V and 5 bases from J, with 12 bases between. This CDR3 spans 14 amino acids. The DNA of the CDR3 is TGTGCCAGCAGTTACAGCGACTGGATGGAGACCCAGTACTTC. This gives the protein CASSYSDWMETQYF.

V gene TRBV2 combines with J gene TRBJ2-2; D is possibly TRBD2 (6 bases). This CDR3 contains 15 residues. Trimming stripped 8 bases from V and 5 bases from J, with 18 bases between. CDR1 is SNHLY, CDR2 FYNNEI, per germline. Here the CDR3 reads CASAETGVSTGELFF. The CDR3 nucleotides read TGTGCCAGCGCCGAGACGGGGGTTTCAACCGGGGAGCTGTTTTTT.

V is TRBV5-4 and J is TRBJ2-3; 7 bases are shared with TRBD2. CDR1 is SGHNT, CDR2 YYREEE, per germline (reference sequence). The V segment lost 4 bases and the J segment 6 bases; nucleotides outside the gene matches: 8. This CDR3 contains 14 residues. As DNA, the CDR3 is TGTGCCAGCAGCCGCGTCCGGGGGGAGGATACGCAGTATTTT. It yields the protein CASSRVRGEDTQYF.

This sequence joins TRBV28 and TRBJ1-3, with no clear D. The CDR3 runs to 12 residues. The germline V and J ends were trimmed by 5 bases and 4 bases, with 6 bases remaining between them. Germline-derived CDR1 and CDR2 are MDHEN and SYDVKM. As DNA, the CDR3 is TGTGCCAGCAGTGGGGTGGGAAACACCATATATTTT. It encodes CASSGVGNTIYF.

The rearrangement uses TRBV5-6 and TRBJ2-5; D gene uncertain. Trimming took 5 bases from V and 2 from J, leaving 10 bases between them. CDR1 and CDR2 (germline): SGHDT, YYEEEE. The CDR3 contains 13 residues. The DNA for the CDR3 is TGTGCCAGCAGTATTAGACCACAAGAGACCCAGTACTTC. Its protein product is CASSIRPQETQYF.

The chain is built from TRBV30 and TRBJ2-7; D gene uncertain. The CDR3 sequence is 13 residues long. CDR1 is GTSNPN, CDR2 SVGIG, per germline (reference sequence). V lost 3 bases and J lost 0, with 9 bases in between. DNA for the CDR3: TGTGCCTGGAGGGGAAAGAACTCCTACGAGCAGTACTTC. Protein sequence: CAWRGKNSYEQYF.